A selection of T cell receptor beta chains follows, all from one sample in a study of cytomegalovirus exposure and HLA in healthy donors. Sequencing used immunoSEQ multiplex PCR; TCRdb keeps in-frame clones, though not all of them. The repertoire holds approximately 140,000 clones, around 78% seen once, with roughly 1.9% in the top ten. Material for sequencing was PBMCs. The receptors come from a woman between 50 and 59 years old in good health and CMV-seronegative. Both conserved end residues are trimmed from each CDR3. The D gene is left open where the match is weak.

D gene: TRBD1; V gene: TRBV28; J gene: TRBJ1-4; CDR3 protein: ASSLGTGPNEKLF
D gene: TRBD2; V gene: TRBV6-6; J gene: TRBJ2-2; CDR3 protein: ASRPGTSHGELF
D gene: .; V gene: TRBV6-5; J gene: TRBJ2-1; CDR3 protein: ASSYTSVGRNEQF
D gene: .; V gene: TRBV21-1; J gene: TRBJ1-1; CDR3 protein: ASSKDRGRYMNTEAF
D gene: TRBD1; V gene: TRBV5-4; J gene: TRBJ2-1; CDR3 protein: ASSSGTGVVNEQF
D gene: TRBD1; V gene: TRBV4-1; J gene: TRBJ1-2; CDR3 protein: ASSQDIGTGKNYGYT
D gene: .; V gene: TRBV6-4; J gene: TRBJ2-1; CDR3 protein: ASSENVEDEQF
D gene: .; V gene: TRBV7-2; J gene: TRBJ1-4; CDR3 protein: ASSPTISHATNEKLF
D gene: .; V gene: TRBV27; J gene: TRBJ2-7; CDR3 protein: ASSQKGLGSYEQY
D gene: .; V gene: TRBV4-1; J gene: TRBJ2-5; CDR3 protein: ASSQASRSSETQY
D gene: TRBD2; V gene: TRBV27; J gene: TRBJ2-5; CDR3 protein: ASSLLWREGQETQY
D gene: .; V gene: TRBV6-4; J gene: TRBJ2-1; CDR3 protein: ASSVWLYNEQF
D gene: TRBD2; V gene: TRBV9; J gene: TRBJ2-2; CDR3 protein: ASSVGGSGSATIGELF
D gene: TRBD1; V gene: TRBV10-3; J gene: TRBJ1-5; CDR3 protein: AIRGDRGGNQPQH
D gene: TRBD2; V gene: TRBV7-9; J gene: TRBJ2-1; CDR3 protein: ASSLIAGIVNEQF
D gene: TRBD1; V gene: TRBV7-2; J gene: TRBJ1-4; CDR3 protein: ASSLSQGAGEKLF
D gene: .; V gene: TRBV6-5; J gene: TRBJ2-5; CDR3 protein: ASSGRTYQETQY
D gene: .; V gene: TRBV10-3; J gene: TRBJ1-2; CDR3 protein: AISELDSYGYT
D gene: .; V gene: TRBV19; J gene: TRBJ1-2; CDR3 protein: ASSYTMQGNYGYT
D gene: TRBD1; V gene: TRBV28; J gene: TRBJ1-2; CDR3 protein: ASNRQGLDGYT
D gene: TRBD1; V gene: TRBV2; J gene: TRBJ1-4; CDR3 protein: ASSGTGTDIEKLF
D gene: .; V gene: TRBV15; J gene: TRBJ1-4; CDR3 protein: ATSSLLEVDEKLF
D gene: .; V gene: TRBV19; J gene: TRBJ2-5; CDR3 protein: ASSMLRTEETQY
D gene: .; V gene: TRBV21-1; J gene: TRBJ2-1; CDR3 protein: ASSPKKIVRVLYNEQF
D gene: TRBD1; V gene: TRBV29-1; J gene: TRBJ1-1; CDR3 protein: SVGQSNTEAF
D gene: .; V gene: TRBV7-9; J gene: TRBJ1-1; CDR3 protein: ASSPRREENTEAF
D gene: TRBD1; V gene: TRBV4-3; J gene: TRBJ2-3; CDR3 protein: ASSQEPRTGGRLGTDTQY
D gene: TRBD1; V gene: TRBV7-9; J gene: TRBJ2-1; CDR3 protein: ASSRPGQGAGEQF
D gene: TRBD2; V gene: TRBV2; J gene: TRBJ2-1; CDR3 protein: ASRAGGGSYNEQF
D gene: TRBD1; V gene: TRBV28; J gene: TRBJ2-7; CDR3 protein: AAWGQGYNEQY
D gene: TRBD2; V gene: TRBV4-3; J gene: TRBJ2-7; CDR3 protein: ASSRDRGSVYEQY
D gene: TRBD1; V gene: TRBV6-1; J gene: TRBJ1-5; CDR3 protein: ASSRTGGNQPQH
D gene: .; V gene: TRBV4-3; J gene: TRBJ2-5; CDR3 protein: ASSQDYPGPRRIETQY
D gene: .; V gene: TRBV10-3; J gene: TRBJ1-1; CDR3 protein: AISEDLGGSTEAF
D gene: TRBD2; V gene: TRBV7-8; J gene: TRBJ2-3; CDR3 protein: ASSSGLGTDTQY
D gene: TRBD2; V gene: TRBV5-1; J gene: TRBJ2-1; CDR3 protein: ASSLDRAGGNEQF
D gene: .; V gene: TRBV28; J gene: TRBJ1-5; CDR3 protein: ASTSDPRVSRPQH
D gene: .; V gene: TRBV9; J gene: TRBJ2-3; CDR3 protein: ASSVARQGPTDTQY
D gene: .; V gene: TRBV4-2; J gene: TRBJ2-3; CDR3 protein: ASSPSSEADTQY
D gene: .; V gene: TRBV9; J gene: TRBJ1-1; CDR3 protein: ASSVAGTTEAF
D gene: .; V gene: TRBV5-1; J gene: TRBJ2-1; CDR3 protein: ASSRGASNEQF
D gene: TRBD1; V gene: TRBV6-6; J gene: TRBJ2-7; CDR3 protein: ASSFPRDRGASEQY
D gene: .; V gene: TRBV14; J gene: TRBJ2-1; CDR3 protein: ASSNPLASYNEQF
D gene: .; V gene: TRBV5-1; J gene: TRBJ2-7; CDR3 protein: ASSKEPSSYEQY
D gene: TRBD1; V gene: TRBV18; J gene: TRBJ1-2; CDR3 protein: ASSPRDRENYGYT
D gene: .; V gene: TRBV5-4; J gene: TRBJ1-2; CDR3 protein: ASSLLTATFLHGYT
D gene: .; V gene: TRBV30; J gene: TRBJ1-1; CDR3 protein: AAGENTEAF
D gene: .; V gene: TRBV11-2; J gene: TRBJ2-3; CDR3 protein: ASSSGADTQY
D gene: .; V gene: TRBV2; J gene: TRBJ1-1; CDR3 protein: ASSEWGSMNTEAF